The entry below gives a single T cell receptor beta chain sequence along with its context. Germline-derived CDR1 and CDR2 are LNHDA and SQIVND (reference sequence). Trimming took 6 bases from V and 8 from J; bases not matched to a gene: 4. The CDR3 totals 15 residues. The data originate from a study of T cell changes during pregnancy in multiple sclerosis. TCRdb keeps only in-frame clones here, not all; method: immunoSEQ multiplex PCR. The sample comprises around 50,000 clones, more than 75% of which are singletons, and roughly 5.3% rests with the top ten. The clonotype was recovered from a human donor whose cells served as feeder cells for cultures in a pregnancy study. The V gene is TRBV19, the J gene TRBJ2-1; 16 positions agree with TRBD2. The sample was peripheral blood from another person, used as feeder cells. CDR3 sequence reads: CASRSGLAGGDEQFF. The CDR3 nucleotides are TGTGCCAGTAGATCGGGACTAGCGGGAGGGGATGAGCAGTTCTTC.